This entry lists 13 T cell receptor beta chains sequenced from one sample in a study of cytomegalovirus exposure and HLA in healthy donors. 13 Jbeta primers and 60 Vbeta primers were used for the PCR. Here immunoSEQ multiplex PCR was the method, and the copy in TCRdb shows in-frame clones only, minus some. The sample consists of 150,000 to 200,000 clones, roughly 77% of them appearing once. Sequenced material: PBMCs. These receptors were collected from a woman in her thirties or forties in good health and CMV-seropositive.

The V call is TRBV7-9, the J call TRBJ2-7; D is unresolved. Trimming left V 4 bases short and J 3 bases short, with 19 bases between. The length of the CDR3 is 16 residues. Germline V gene sequence: CDR1 SEHNR, CDR2 FQNEAQ (reference sequence). CDR3 residues: CASSSLFTDTNYEQYF. In DNA form, the CDR3 reads TGTGCCAGCAGCTCCCTCTTCACAGACACGAACTACGAGCAGTACTTC.

The chain has TRBV28 and TRBJ2-2; 9 bases are a match to TRBD1. CDR1 and CDR2 (germline): MDHEN, SYDVKM. The CDR3 totals 16 residues. The V gene end was trimmed by 6 bases and the J gene end by 2 bases; junction bases not matched to a gene: 7. The CDR3 region is CASRRGQGVNTGELFF. In DNA form, the CDR3 reads TGTGCCAGCAGGCGGGGACAGGGAGTCAACACCGGGGAGCTGTTTTTT.

This clone was recorded once. Here the CDR3 DNA reads TGTGCCATTTCCGGGAGCGGGAGCGATGAGCAGTTCTTC. Amino acid sequence: CAISGSGSDEQFF. The V call is TRBV10-3, the J call TRBJ2-1; 8 bases agree with TRBD2. V gave up 9 bases and J gave up 8 bases; unmatched junction bases: 9. This CDR3 is built from 13 residues. The germline V gene has CDR1 ENHRY and CDR2 SYGVKD.

This rearrangement joins TRBV11-3 to TRBJ2-5; D call uncertain. CDR1 SGHNT and CDR2 YENEEA come from the germline V gene. The CDR3 is 12 amino acids. V lost 3 bases and J lost 0, with 2 bases in between. The CDR3 DNA reads TGTGCCAGCAGCTTCAACCAAGAGACCCAGTACTTC. Translated, it gives CASSFNQETQYF.

The rearrangement uses TRBV5-8 and TRBJ2-5; D not resolved. Germline V gene data show CDR1 as SGHTS and CDR2 as YDEGEE. The CDR3 is 15 amino acids. With 1 base removed from V and 5 bases from J, the gap between germline ends came to 15 bases. CDR3 bases: TGTGCCAGCAGCTTGTACCGTGAGAGTGCGGAGACCCAGTACTTC. The encoded protein is CASSLYRESAETQYF.

The chain has TRBV10-3 and TRBJ2-1; TRBD1 matches 8 bases. The length of the CDR3 is 17 residues. The V gene end was trimmed by 4 bases and the J gene end by 1 base; junction bases not matched to a gene: 9. The germline V gene encodes CDR1 ENHRY and CDR2 SYGVKD. The chain's CDR3 is CAISGGQGRGSYNEQFF. The CDR3 DNA reads TGTGCCATCAGTGGCGGACAGGGAAGGGGATCCTACAATGAGCAGTTCTTC.

The J gene is TRBJ1-4, the V gene TRBV28; D ambiguous. The CDR3 spans 15 residues. Germline V gene data show CDR1 as MDHEN and CDR2 as SYDVKM. V lost 2 bases, J lost 0 bases, and 7 bases lay in between. In DNA, the CDR3 is TGTGCCAGCAGTTTAGAGAGCCCAACTAATGAAAAACTGTTTTTT. It specifies CASSLESPTNEKLFF.

The chain recombines TRBV9 with TRBJ2-1; D not resolved. The CDR3 contains 12 residues. V lost 1 base and J 6 bases, leaving 5 bases between the germline ends. Germline CDR1 and CDR2: SGDLS and YYNGEE. The CDR3 is CASSVTGNEQFF. Here the CDR3 DNA reads TGTGCCAGCAGCGTAACGGGCAATGAGCAGTTCTTC.

The chain links TRBV19 to TRBJ1-2, with 8 positions matching TRBD1. Germline CDR1 is LNHDA and CDR2 is SQIVND (reference sequence). The CDR3 runs 15 residues. The V gene end was trimmed by 4 bases and the J gene end by 0 bases; junction bases not matched to a gene: 4. The CDR3 region has the DNA TGTGCCAGTAGTAAGTCAGGGGGCGCTAACTATGGCTACACCTTC. Translating it yields CASSKSGGANYGYTF.

The rearrangement uses TRBV7-8 and TRBJ1-5, with 8 nucleotides matching TRBD1. Per germline, CDR1 SGHVS and CDR2 FQNEAQ. V shed 1 base, J shed 6 bases, and the junction held 2 bases outside the gene matches. CDR3 length: 14 residues. The CDR3 here is CASSLVDRVQPQHF. The DNA for the CDR3 is TGTGCCAGCAGCTTAGTGGACAGGGTTCAGCCCCAGCATTTT.

The gene calls are TRBV7-8 and TRBJ1-1; D might be TRBD1 (6 bases). The CDR3 totals 15 residues. V lost 1 base to trimming and J lost 0 bases, with 9 bases between them. From germline, CDR1 is SGHVS and CDR2 FQNEAQ. CDR3 loop: CASSLVGTMNTEAFF. The CDR3 DNA reads as TGTGCCAGCAGCTTAGTTGGGACAATGAACACTGAAGCTTTCTTT.

This chain joins TRBV7-6 and TRBJ2-7, with D tentatively TRBD1 (6 bases). Between the trimmed V and J ends, which lost 4 bases and 0 bases, there was a span of 13 bases. The CDR3 contains 15 residues. The germline V gene has CDR1 SGHVS and CDR2 FNYEAQ. The CDR3, as DNA: TGTGCCAGCAGCTCTAGGACAGTCAGCTCCTACGAGCAGTACTTC. It codes for CASSSRTVSSYEQYF.

V usage is TRBV7-2 and J usage is TRBJ1-3; 8 nucleotides align to TRBD1. Losses at the gene ends were 3 bases for V and 0 bases for J; bases not matched to a gene: 7. CDR1 is SGHTA and CDR2 is FQGNSA in the germline V gene. The CDR3 runs 17 residues. Here the CDR3 DNA reads TGTGCCAGCAGCTTGGGCGGGGGACAGGCCTCTGGAAACACCATATATTTT. This translates into CASSLGGGQASGNTIYF.